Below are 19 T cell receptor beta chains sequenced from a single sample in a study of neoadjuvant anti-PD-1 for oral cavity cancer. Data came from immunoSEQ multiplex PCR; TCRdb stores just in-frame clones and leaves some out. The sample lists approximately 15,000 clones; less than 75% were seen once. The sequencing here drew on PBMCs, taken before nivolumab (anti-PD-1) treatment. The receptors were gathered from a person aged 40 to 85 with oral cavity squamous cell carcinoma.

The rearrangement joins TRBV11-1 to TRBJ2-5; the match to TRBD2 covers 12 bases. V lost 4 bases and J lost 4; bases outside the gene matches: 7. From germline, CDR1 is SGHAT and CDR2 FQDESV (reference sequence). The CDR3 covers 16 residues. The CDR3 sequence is CASSSRTSGIRETQYF. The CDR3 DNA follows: TGTGCCAGCAGCTCCCGGACTAGCGGGATTAGAGAGACCCAGTACTTC.

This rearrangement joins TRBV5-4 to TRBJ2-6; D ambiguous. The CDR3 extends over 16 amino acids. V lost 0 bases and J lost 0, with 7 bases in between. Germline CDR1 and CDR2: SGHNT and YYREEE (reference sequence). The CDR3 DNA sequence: TGTGCCAGCAGCTTGGCGGTAGACTCTGGGGCCAACGTCCTGACTTTC. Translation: CASSLAVDSGANVLTF. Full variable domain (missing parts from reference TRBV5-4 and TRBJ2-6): ETGVTQSPTHLIKTRGQQVTLRCSSQSGHNTVSWYQQALGQGPQFIFQYYREEENGRGNFPPRFSGLQFPNYSSELNVNALELDDSALYLCASSLAVDSGANVLTFGAGSRLTVL.

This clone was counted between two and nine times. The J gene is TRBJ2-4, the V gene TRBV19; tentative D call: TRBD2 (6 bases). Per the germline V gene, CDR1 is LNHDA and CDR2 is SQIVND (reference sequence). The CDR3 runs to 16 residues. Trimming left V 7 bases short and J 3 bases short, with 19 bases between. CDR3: CASISPPGSGKNIQYF. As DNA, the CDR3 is TGTGCCAGTATTTCCCCCCCCGGGAGTGGCAAAAACATTCAGTACTTC.

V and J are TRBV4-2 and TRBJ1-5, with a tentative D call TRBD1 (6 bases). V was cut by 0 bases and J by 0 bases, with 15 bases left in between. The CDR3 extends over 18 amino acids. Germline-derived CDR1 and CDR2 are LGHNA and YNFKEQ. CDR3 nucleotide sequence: TGTGCCAGCAGCCAAGATTCCCCGGACAGTTCTAGCAATCAGCCCCAGCATTTT. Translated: CASSQDSPDSSSNQPQHF.

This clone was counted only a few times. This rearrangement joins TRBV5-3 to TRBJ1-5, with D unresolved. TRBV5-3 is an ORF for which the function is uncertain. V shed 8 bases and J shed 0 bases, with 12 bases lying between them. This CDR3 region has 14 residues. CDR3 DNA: TGTGCCAGGAGATTCCAGGATAGCAATCAGCCCCAGCATTTT. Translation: CARRFQDSNQPQHF.

The CDR3 nucleotides are TGTGCCAGCAGATGGACAGGGGCCGAGGTGGAGACCCAGTACTTC. It translates to CASRWTGAEVETQYF. This chain links TRBV6-5 with TRBJ2-5; 9 bases fit TRBD1. The CDR3 is made up of 15 amino acids. Germline V gives CDR1 MNHEY, CDR2 SVGAGI. Trimming took 6 bases from V and 5 from J; bases not matched to a gene: 10.

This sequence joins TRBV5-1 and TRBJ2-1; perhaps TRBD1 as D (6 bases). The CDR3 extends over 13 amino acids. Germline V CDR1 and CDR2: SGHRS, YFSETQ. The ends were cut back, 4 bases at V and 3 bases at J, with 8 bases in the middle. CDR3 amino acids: CASSMDSYNEQFF. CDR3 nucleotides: TGCGCCAGCAGCATGGACAGCTACAATGAGCAGTTCTTC.

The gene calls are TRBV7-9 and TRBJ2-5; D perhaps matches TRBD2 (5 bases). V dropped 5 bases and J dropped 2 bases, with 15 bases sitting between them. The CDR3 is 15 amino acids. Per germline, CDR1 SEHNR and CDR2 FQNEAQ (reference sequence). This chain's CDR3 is CASSRTGQRQETQYF. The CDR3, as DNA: TGTGCCAGCAGCCGGACTGGCCAGCGGCAAGAGACCCAGTACTTC.

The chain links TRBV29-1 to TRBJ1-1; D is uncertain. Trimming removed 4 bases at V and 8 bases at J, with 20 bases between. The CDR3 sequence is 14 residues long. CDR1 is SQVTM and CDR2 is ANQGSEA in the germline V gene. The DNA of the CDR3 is TGCAGCGTTGCTGCTCCCCTGACCGGACTGGAAGCTTTCTTT. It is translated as CSVAAPLTGLEAFF.

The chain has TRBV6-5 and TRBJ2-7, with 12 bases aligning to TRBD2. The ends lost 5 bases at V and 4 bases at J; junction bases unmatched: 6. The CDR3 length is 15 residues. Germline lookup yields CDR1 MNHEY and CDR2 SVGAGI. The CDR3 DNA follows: TGTGCCAGCAGTATGACTAGCGGGAGTGGGTACGAGCAGTACTTC. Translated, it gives CASSMTSGSGYEQYF.

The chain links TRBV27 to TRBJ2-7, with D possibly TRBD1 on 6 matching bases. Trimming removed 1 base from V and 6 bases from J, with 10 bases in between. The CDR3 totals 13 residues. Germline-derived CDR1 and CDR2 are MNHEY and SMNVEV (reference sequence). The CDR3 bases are TGTGCCAGCAGTTTATGGGACACTAGCGAGCAGTACTTC. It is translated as CASSLWDTSEQYF.

The CDR3 nucleotides read TGTGCCAGCAGTTTACGCATGACCTACGAGCAGTACTTC. It translates to CASSLRMTYEQYF. V is TRBV28 and J is TRBJ2-7, with D unresolved. V dropped 2 bases and J dropped 2 bases, with 7 bases sitting between them. The germline V gene encodes CDR1 MDHEN and CDR2 SYDVKM. CDR3 size: 13 residues.

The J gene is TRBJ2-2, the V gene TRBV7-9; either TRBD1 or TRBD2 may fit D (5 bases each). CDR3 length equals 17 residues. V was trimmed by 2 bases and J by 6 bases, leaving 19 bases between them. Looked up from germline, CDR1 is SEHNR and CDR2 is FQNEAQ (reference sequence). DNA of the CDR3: TGTGCCAGCAGCTTAAAATTCGGGACGACGAGCCCCGGGGAGCTGTTTTTT. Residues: CASSLKFGTTSPGELFF.

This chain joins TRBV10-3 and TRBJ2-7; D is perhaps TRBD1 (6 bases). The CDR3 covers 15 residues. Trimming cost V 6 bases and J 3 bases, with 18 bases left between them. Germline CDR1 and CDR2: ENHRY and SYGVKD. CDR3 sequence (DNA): TGTGCCATCAGCCCCTCGTCTGGACAGCACTACGAGCAGTACTTC. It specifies CAISPSSGQHYEQYF.

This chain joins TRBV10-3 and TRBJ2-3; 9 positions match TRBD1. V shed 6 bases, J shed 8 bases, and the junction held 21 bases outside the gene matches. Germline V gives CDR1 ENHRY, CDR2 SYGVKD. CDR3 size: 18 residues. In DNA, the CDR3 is TGTGCCATCAGCCCCTTAGATGGGGACAGGGCCAAAGGGGGTACGCAGTATTTT. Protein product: CAISPLDGDRAKGGTQYF.

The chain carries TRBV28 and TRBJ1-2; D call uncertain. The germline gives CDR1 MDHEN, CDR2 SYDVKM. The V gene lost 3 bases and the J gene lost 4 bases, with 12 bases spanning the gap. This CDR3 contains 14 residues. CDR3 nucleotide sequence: TGTGCCAGCAGTTTTAGGTCTCAGTTCTATGGCTACACCTTC. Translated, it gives CASSFRSQFYGYTF.

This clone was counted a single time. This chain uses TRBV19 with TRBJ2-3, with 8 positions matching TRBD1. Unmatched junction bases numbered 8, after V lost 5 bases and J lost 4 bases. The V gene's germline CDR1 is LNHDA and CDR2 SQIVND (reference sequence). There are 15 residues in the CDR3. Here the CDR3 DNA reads TGTGCCAGTAGTCAGGGACAGGCGGCCCCAGATACGCAGTATTTT. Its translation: CASSQGQAAPDTQYF.

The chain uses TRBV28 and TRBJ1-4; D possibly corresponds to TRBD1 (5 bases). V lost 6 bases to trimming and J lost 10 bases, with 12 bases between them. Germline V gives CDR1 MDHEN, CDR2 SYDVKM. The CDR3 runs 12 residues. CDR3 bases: TGTGCCAGCAGCCAGGGATACCGAAAACTGTTTTTT. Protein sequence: CASSQGYRKLFF. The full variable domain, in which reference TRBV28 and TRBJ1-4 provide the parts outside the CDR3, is DVKVTQSSRYLVKRTGEKVFLECVQDMDHENMFWYRQDPGLGLRLIYFSYDVKMKEKGDIPEGYSVSREKKERFSLILESASTNQTSMYLCASSQGYRKLFFGSGTQLSVL.

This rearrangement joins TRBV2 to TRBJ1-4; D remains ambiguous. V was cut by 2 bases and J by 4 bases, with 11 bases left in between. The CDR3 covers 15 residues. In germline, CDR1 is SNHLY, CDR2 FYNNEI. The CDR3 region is CASSESYGYNEKLFF. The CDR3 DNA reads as TGTGCCAGCAGTGAATCGTACGGATATAATGAAAAACTGTTTTTT. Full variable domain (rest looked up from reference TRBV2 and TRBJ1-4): EPEVTQTPSHQVTQMGQEVILRCVPISNHLYFYWYRQILGQKVEFLVSFYNNEISEKSEIFDDQFSVERPDGSNFTLKIRSTKLEDSAMYFCASSESYGYNEKLFFGSGTQLSVL.